The 3 T cell receptor beta chains below were found in one sample sequenced in a study of beta chain features in type 1 diabetes (dated by TCRdb to 2016 to 2018). These receptors have no identified antigens. The receptor library was made with the immunoSEQ multiplex PCR assay. The entire isolated RNA was reverse transcribed using the High Capacity cDNA Reverse Transcription Kit, and thus expressed TCRB transcripts were sequenced. TCRdb took over this immuneACCESS table, retaining in-frame rearrangements with V and J assigned. Such tables are incomplete; in checked studies, under half of the missing clones stem from an unresolved V gene, and the remainder is unexplained. The table for this sample lists about 190,000 clones; less than 10% of them were counted only once. Clones ranked in the top ten supply 0.5% to 0.55% of the sample. The research as a whole found: Type 1 diabetes patients showed a moderate but significant shortening of TCRB CDR3 length in all four CD4+ subsets.

Material: central memory CD4+ T cells from blood. The receptors stem from a man between 18 and 35 years old with type 1 diabetes.

This chain connects TRBV27 to TRBJ2-7, with 7 bases aligning to TRBD1. The germline V gene has CDR1 MNHEY and CDR2 SMNVEV (reference sequence). The J segment lost 2 bases and the V segment lost 8 bases, leaving 9 bases of the junction unmatched. The length of the CDR3 is 14 residues. CDR3 residues: CASGTASGPYEQYF. DNA of the CDR3: TGTGCCAGCGGGACAGCATCGGGCCCCTACGAGCAGTACTTC.

V and J are TRBV20-1 and TRBJ1-4; the D is unclear. Germline assignment: CDR1 DFQATT and CDR2 SNEGSKA (reference sequence). V was pared by 1 base and J by 8 bases, with 5 bases between. The CDR3 has 11 amino acids. DNA of the CDR3: TGCAGTGCTAGAGCCAGGGAAAAACTGTTTTTT. This gives the protein CSARAREKLFF.

V and J are TRBV5-6 and TRBJ2-5; 7 nucleotides match TRBD2. The DNA matches TRBJ2-7 better at its end, which makes the J call doubtful. Germline-derived CDR1 and CDR2 are SGHDT and YYEEEE. The CDR3 is 12 residues long. CDR3 region: CASSAGVYEQYF. CDR3 nucleotide sequence: TGTGCCAGCAGCGCGGGGGTCTACGAGCAGTACTTC.